The 5 T cell receptor beta chains below all came from one sample that was sequenced in a study of blood T cell dynamics during melanoma immunotherapy. Time point denoted: pre-treatment baseline. Here immunoSEQ multiplex PCR was the method, and the copy in TCRdb shows in-frame clones only, minus some. The top ten hold 0.18% of the sample, which has some 13,000 clones, roughly 94% seen once. Here the sequenced sample was effector memory CD8+ T cells from blood, taken from a patient treated with checkpoint blockade. The receptors come from a human donor with melanoma.

The V gene is TRBV5-4, the J gene TRBJ2-1; 7 nucleotides agree with TRBD1. Germline V gene sequence: CDR1 SGHNT, CDR2 YYREEE (reference sequence). The CDR3 is 14 residues long. The ends lost 3 bases at V and 2 bases at J; junction bases unmatched: 2. CDR3 loop: CASSYRGPYNEQFF. Written as DNA, the CDR3 is TGTGCCAGCAGCTACAGGGGTCCCTACAATGAGCAGTTCTTC. Full variable domain (outside the CDR3, taken from reference TRBV5-4 and TRBJ2-1): ETGVTQSPTHLIKTRGQQVTLRCSSQSGHNTVSWYQQALGQGPQFIFQYYREEENGRGNFPPRFSGLQFPNYSSELNVNALELDDSALYLCASSYRGPYNEQFFGPGTRLTVL.

The rearrangement links TRBV9 to TRBJ1-3, with D tentatively TRBD1 (6 bases). V was shortened by 2 bases and J by 0 bases, with 9 bases between the two germline ends. The CDR3 has 15 amino acids. Per germline, CDR1 SGDLS and CDR2 YYNGEE. The CDR3 here is CASSVRGGSGNTIYF. CDR3 nucleotides: TGTGCCAGCAGCGTTCGAGGGGGCTCTGGAAACACCATATATTTT.

This clone was counted a single time. For the CDR3, the DNA is TGCGCCAGCAGCCAAGATTTTGTCAGGGGAGGCACAGATACGCAGTATTTT. Residues: CASSQDFVRGGTDTQYF. The rearrangement uses TRBV4-3 and TRBJ2-3, with a tentative D call TRBD1 (6 bases). V was pared by 0 bases and J by 1 base, with 14 bases between. Germline CDR1 and CDR2: LGHNA and YSLEER. There are 17 residues in the CDR3.

V usage is TRBV4-2 and J usage is TRBJ2-7; 12 bases fit TRBD2. With V trimmed by 5 bases and J by 0 bases, 5 bases remained unmatched. CDR3 length: 16 amino acids. The V gene's germline CDR1 is LGHNA and CDR2 YNFKEQ. The CDR3 reads CASSGRTSGASYEQYF. CDR3 sequence (DNA): TGTGCCAGCAGCGGGAGGACTAGCGGGGCCTCCTACGAGCAGTACTTC.

The chain recombines TRBV7-2 with TRBJ1-2; no clear D. The germline V gene encodes CDR1 SGHTA and CDR2 FQGNSA. Trimming shortened V by 4 bases and J by 0 bases, and 15 bases separated the two germline ends. The CDR3 loop spans 16 amino acids. The CDR3 loop reads CASSSLPLLSNYGYTF. In DNA form, the CDR3 reads TGTGCCAGCAGCTCACTACCCCTACTTTCTAACTATGGCTACACCTTC.